The rows below give T cell receptor beta chains drawn from one sample of a study of beta chain features in type 1 diabetes. Here immunoSEQ multiplex PCR was the method, and the copy in TCRdb shows in-frame clones only, minus some. The sample holds around 400,000 clones, around 12% seen once. Input material: naive CD4+ T cells from blood. Receptor source: a man aged 18 to 29 in good health. Both conserved end residues are part of each CDR3. Some rows mark clone size as missing; the rest say once, few, many or name a class of expanded clone.

J gene,V gene,clone size,CDR3 protein
TRBJ2-1,TRBV7-2,.,CASSTRRGGNNEQFF
TRBJ2-1,TRBV7-9,few,CASSPRGTEYNEQFF
TRBJ2-2,TRBV2,few,CASSVGTPNTGELFF
TRBJ2-5,TRBV5-1,few,CASSLGARETQYF
TRBJ2-2,TRBV7-2,few,CASSLRGYANTGELFF
TRBJ2-3,TRBV4-3,.,CASSQERLAGADTQYF
TRBJ1-2,TRBV5-1,.,CASSLSGDYGYTF
TRBJ1-1,TRBV7-2,few,CASSLVIRNTEAFF
TRBJ1-5,TRBV27,.,CASSLLGQGTQPQHF
TRBJ1-4,TRBV2,few,CASSERAWTGNEKLFF
TRBJ1-1,TRBV30,few,CAWSVRRRNTEAFF
TRBJ1-2,TRBV30,.,CAWSVAFGAGYTF
TRBJ2-2,TRBV7-9,few,CASSSSLYTGELFF
TRBJ2-7,TRBV5-1,.,CASSSGLAYEQYF
TRBJ2-7,TRBV29-1,.,CSVHDSHPTGIQQYF
TRBJ2-5,TRBV9,.,CASSVATWQETQYF
TRBJ2-2,TRBV9,few,CASSVGTTGELFF